The present TCR beta chain was sequenced within a study of cytomegalovirus exposure and HLA in healthy donors. V shed 8 bases and J shed 5 bases, with 19 bases lying between them. This CDR3 has 15 amino acids. Germline V gives CDR1 MDHEN, CDR2 SYDVKM. In the PCR, 60 Vbeta and 13 Jbeta primers were used. Measured with immunoSEQ multiplex PCR; TCRdb has only the in-frame clones, and not every one. The sample includes 120,000 or so clones, 77% seen only once; the top ten take around 4%. The receptor comes from a human donor in good health. The chain is built from TRBV28 and TRBJ1-5, with D perhaps TRBD1 (6 bases). The sequencing sample was made of PBMCs. The CDR3 DNA reads TGTGCCAGCGTACGAGGGGGGGTTTGGGATCAGCCCCAGCATTTT. Its protein is CASVRGGVWDQPQHF. Drawing the rest from reference TRBV28 and TRBJ1-5, the complete variable domain is DVKVTQSSRYLVKRTGEKVFLECVQDMDHENMFWYRQDPGLGLRLIYFSYDVKMKEKGDIPEGYSVSREKKERFSLILESASTNQTSMYLCASVRGGVWDQPQHFGDGTRLSIL.